This T cell receptor beta chain was captured by sequencing in a study of cytomegalovirus exposure and HLA in healthy donors. 13 Jbeta primers and 60 Vbeta primers were used for the PCR. TCRdb's copy holds only in-frame clones and misses some; the assay was immunoSEQ multiplex PCR. The data contain about 100,000 clones, around 80% of them singletons. The sample comprised PBMCs. The source of this sequence is a woman aged 60-75 years in good health and CMV-seronegative.

CDR3 sequence (DNA): TGCGCCAGCAGCCAAAGGCAGGGGGATTCACCCCTCCACTTT. Its protein is CASSQRQGDSPLHF. This chain connects TRBV4-3 to TRBJ1-6, with 7 bases matching TRBD1. V lost 2 bases, J lost 8 bases, and 3 bases stayed unmatched. The V gene's germline CDR1 is LGHNA and CDR2 YSLEER. This CDR3 spans 14 amino acids.